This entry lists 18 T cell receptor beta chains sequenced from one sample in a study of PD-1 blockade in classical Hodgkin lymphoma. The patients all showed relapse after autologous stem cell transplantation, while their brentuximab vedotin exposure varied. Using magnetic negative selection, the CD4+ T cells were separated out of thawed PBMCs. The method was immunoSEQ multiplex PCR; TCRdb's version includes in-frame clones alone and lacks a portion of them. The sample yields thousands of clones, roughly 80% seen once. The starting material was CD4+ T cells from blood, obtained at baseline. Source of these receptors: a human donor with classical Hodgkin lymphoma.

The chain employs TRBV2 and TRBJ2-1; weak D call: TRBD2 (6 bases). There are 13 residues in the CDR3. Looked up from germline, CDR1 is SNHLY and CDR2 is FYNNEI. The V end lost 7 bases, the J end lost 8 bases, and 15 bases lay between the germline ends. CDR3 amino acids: CASTPLAGHEQFF. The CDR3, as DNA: TGTGCCAGCACCCCCCTTGCGGGGCATGAGCAGTTCTTC.

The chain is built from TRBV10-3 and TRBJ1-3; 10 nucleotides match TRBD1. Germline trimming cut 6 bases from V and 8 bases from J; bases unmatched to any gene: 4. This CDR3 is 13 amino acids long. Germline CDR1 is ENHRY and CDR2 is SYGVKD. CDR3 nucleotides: TGTGCCATCAGGGGGACAGGGGCGGACACCATATATTTT. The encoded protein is CAIRGTGADTIYF.

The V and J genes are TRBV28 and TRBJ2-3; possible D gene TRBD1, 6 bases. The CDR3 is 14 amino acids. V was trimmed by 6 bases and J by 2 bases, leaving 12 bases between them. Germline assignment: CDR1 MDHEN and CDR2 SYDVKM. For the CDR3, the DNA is TGTGCCAGCAGAGCAGGGGTTCCCACAGATACGCAGTATTTT. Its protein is CASRAGVPTDTQYF.

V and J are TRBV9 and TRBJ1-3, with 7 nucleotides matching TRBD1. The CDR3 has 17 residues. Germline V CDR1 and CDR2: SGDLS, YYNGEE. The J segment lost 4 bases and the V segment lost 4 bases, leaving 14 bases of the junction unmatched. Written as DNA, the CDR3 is TGTGCCAGCAGCCCAAAGGTAGGGACAGTTGGCGGAAACACCATATATTTT. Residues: CASSPKVGTVGGNTIYF.

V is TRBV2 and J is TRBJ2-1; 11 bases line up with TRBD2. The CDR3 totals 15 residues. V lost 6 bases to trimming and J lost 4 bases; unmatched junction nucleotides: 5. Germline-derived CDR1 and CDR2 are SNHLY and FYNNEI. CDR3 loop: CASRRLAGLYNEQFF. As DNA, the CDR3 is TGTGCCAGCAGGCGACTAGCGGGGCTATACAATGAGCAGTTCTTC.

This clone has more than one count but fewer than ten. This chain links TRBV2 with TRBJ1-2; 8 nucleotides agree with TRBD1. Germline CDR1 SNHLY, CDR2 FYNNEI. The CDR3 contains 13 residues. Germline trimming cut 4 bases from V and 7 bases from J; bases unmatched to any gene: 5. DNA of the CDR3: TGTGCCAGCAGTGGACAGGGGATCGGTGGCTACACCTTC. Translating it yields CASSGQGIGGYTF.

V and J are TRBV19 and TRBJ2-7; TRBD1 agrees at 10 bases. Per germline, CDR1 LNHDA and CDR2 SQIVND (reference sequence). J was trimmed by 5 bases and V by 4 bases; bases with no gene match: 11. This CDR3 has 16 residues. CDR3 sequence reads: CASSTRRDRGFDEQYF. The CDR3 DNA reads TGTGCCAGTAGTACACGCCGGGACAGGGGTTTCGACGAGCAGTACTTC.

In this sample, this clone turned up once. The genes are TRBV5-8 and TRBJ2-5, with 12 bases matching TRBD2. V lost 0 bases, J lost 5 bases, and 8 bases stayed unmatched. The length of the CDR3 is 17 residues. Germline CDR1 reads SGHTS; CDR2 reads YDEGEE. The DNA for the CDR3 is TGTGCCAGCAGCTTGGGAACTAGCGGGGGGCCGGGGGAGACCCAGTACTTC. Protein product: CASSLGTSGGPGETQYF.

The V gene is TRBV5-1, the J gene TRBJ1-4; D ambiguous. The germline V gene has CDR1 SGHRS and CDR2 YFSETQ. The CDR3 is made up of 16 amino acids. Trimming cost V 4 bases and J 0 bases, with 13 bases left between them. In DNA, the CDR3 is TGCGCCAGCAGCGCGCGGGCTATTGCAACTAATGAAAAACTGTTTTTT. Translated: CASSARAIATNEKLFF.

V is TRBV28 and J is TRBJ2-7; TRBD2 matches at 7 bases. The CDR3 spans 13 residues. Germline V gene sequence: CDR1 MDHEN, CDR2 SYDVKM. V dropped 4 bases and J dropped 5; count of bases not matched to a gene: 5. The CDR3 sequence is CASSWLGGDEQYF. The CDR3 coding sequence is TGTGCCAGCAGTTGGTTGGGGGGGGACGAGCAGTACTTC.

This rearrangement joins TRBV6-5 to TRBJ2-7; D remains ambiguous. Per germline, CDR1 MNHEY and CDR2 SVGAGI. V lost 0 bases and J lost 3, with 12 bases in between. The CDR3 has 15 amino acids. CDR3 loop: CASSYSGFGDYEQYF. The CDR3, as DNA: TGTGCCAGCAGTTACTCAGGTTTTGGGGACTACGAGCAGTACTTC.

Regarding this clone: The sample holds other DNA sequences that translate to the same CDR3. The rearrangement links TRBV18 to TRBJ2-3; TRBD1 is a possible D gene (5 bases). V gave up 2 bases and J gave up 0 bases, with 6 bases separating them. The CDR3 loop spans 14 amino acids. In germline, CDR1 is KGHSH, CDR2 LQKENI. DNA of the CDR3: TGTGCCAGCTCACCAAGGACAAGCACAGATACGCAGTATTTT. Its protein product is CASSPRTSTDTQYF.

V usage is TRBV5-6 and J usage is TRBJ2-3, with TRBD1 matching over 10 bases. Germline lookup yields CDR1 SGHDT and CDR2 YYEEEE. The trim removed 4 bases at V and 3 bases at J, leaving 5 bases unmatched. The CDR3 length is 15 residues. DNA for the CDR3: TGTGCCAGCAGCCGAGGACAGGGGGTAACAGATACGCAGTATTTT. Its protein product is CASSRGQGVTDTQYF.

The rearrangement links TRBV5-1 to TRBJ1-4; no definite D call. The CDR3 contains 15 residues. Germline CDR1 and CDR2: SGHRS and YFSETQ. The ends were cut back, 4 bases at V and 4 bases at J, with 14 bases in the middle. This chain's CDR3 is CASSISDWGNEKLFF. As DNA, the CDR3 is TGCGCCAGCAGCATATCGGACTGGGGTAATGAAAAACTGTTTTTT. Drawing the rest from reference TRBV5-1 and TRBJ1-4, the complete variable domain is KAGVTQTPRYLIKTRGQQVTLSCSPISGHRSVSWYQQTPGQGLQFLFEYFSETQRNKGNFPGRFSGRQFSNSRSEMNVSTLELGDSALYLCASSISDWGNEKLFFGSGTQLSVL.

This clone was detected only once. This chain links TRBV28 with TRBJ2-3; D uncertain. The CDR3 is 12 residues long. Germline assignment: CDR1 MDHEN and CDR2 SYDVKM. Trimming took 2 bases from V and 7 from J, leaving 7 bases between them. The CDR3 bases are TGTGCCAGCAGTTTAACGGGCAATACGCAGTATTTT. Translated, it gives CASSLTGNTQYF. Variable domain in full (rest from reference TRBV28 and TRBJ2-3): DVKVTQSSRYLVKRTGEKVFLECVQDMDHENMFWYRQDPGLGLRLIYFSYDVKMKEKGDIPEGYSVSREKKERFSLILESASTNQTSMYLCASSLTGNTQYFGPGTRLTVL.

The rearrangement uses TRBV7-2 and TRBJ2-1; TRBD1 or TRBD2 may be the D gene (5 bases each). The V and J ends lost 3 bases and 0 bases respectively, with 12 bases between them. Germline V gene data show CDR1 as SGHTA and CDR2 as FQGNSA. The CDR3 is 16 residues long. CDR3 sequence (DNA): TGTGCCAGCAGCTTCCTCGGGGCCTTCTCCTACAATGAGCAGTTCTTC. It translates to CASSFLGAFSYNEQFF.

CDR3: CASSEWEGITGELFF. The CDR3 DNA reads TGTGCCAGCAGTGAATGGGAAGGCATCACCGGGGAGCTGTTTTTT. V usage is TRBV2 and J usage is TRBJ2-2; no reliable D call. The ends were cut back, 2 bases at V and 4 bases at J, with 11 bases in the middle. Per germline, CDR1 SNHLY and CDR2 FYNNEI. The CDR3 runs to 15 residues. The variable domain in full, completed from reference TRBV2 and TRBJ2-2, reads EPEVTQTPSHQVTQMGQEVILRCVPISNHLYFYWYRQILGQKVEFLVSFYNNEISEKSEIFDDQFSVERPDGSNFTLKIRSTKLEDSAMYFCASSEWEGITGELFFGEGSRLTVL.

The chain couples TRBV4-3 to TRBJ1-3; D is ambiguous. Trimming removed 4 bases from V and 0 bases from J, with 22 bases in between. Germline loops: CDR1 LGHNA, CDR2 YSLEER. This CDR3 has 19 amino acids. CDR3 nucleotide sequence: TGCGCCAGCAGCCCTCAATACGTGCCGGGTCACATCTCTGGAAACACCATATATTTT. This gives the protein CASSPQYVPGHISGNTIYF.